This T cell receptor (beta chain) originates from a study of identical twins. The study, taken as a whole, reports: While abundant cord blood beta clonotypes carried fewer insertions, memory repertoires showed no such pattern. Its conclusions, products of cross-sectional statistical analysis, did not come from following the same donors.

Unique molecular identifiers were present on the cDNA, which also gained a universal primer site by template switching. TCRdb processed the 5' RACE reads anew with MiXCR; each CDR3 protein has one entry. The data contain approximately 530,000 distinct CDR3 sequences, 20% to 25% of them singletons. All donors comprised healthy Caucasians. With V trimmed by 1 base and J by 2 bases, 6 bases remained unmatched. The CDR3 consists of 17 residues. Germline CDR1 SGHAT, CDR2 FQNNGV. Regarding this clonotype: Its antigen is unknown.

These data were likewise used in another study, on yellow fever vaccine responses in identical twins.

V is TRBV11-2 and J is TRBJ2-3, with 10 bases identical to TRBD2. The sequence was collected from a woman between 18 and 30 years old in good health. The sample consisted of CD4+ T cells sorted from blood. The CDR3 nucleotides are TGTGCCAGCAGCTTAGCCCCTAGCGGGAGCATCACAGATACGCAGTATTTT. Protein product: CASSLAPSGSITDTQYF.